This T cell receptor (beta chain) stems from a study of CD8 T cells in Susac syndrome. Overall study context: Patients with Susac syndrome had blood drawn and were at that point therapy-naive, on corticosteroids, or on intravenous immunoglobulin alone. Study observations and caveats: The authors found fewer than 20 Susac-specific public clones in total CD8+ repertoires and a few in CD8+ TEMRA repertoires. Susac syndrome CD8+ repertoires were clonally expanded, most strongly in CD8+ TEMRA cells.

Random hexamers primed reverse transcription of about 0.5 to 1 ug RNA. A multiplex approach, immunoSEQ multiplex PCR, amplified TCR beta CDR3 across 54 Vbeta and 13 Jbeta. MiXCR was run by TCRdb on the immunoSEQ multiplex PCR reads, yielding one entry per CDR3 protein. The table records around 100,000 distinct CDR3 sequences, around 96% of them present only once. Points on this clonotype: Its antigen is unknown.

From germline, CDR1 is LNHNV and CDR2 YYDKDF (reference sequence). V gave up 0 bases and J gave up 2 bases; unmatched junction bases: 3. The CDR3 extends over 15 amino acids. This chain connects TRBV15 to TRBJ2-5, with 7 bases matching TRBD1. The source of this sequence is a human donor with Susac syndrome. The source material was CD8+ T cells from PBMCs. CDR3 nucleotide sequence: TGTGCCACCAGCAGAGAAGGGGGACAGCAAGAGACCCAGTACTTC. It specifies CATSREGGQQETQYF.